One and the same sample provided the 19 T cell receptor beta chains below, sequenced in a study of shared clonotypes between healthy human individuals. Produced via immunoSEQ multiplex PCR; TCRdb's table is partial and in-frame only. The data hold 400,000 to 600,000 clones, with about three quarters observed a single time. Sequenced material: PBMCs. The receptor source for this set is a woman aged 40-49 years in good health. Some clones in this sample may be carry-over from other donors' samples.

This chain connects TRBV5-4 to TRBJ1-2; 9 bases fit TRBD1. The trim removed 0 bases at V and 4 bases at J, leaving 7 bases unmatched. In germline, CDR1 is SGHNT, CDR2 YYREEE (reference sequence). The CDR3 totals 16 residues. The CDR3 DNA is TGTGCCAGCAGCTTGGAGGGACAGGGACGCCTCTATGGCTACACCTTC. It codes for CASSLEGQGRLYGYTF.

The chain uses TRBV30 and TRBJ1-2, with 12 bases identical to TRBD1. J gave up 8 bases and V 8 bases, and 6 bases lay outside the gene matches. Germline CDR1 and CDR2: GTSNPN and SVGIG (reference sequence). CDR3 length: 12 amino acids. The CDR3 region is CAGTGGHGGYTF. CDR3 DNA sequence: TGTGCCGGGACAGGGGGCCATGGAGGCTACACCTTC.

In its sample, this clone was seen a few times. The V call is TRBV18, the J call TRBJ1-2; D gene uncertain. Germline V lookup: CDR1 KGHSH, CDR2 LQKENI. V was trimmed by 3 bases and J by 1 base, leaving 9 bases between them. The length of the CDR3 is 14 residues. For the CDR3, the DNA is TGTGCCAGCTCACCCCAGGAGGGTAACTATGGCTACACCTTC. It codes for CASSPQEGNYGYTF.

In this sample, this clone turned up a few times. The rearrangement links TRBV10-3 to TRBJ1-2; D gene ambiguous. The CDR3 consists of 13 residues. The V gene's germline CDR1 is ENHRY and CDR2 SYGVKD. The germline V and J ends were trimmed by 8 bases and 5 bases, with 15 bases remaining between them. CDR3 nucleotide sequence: TGTGCCATCCCAGGTGGGATCGGATATGGCTACACCTTC. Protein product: CAIPGGIGYGYTF.

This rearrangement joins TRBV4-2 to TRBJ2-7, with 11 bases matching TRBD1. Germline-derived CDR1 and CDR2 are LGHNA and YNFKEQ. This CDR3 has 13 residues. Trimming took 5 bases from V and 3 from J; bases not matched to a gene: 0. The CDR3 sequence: CASSGTGGYEQYF. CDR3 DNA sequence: TGTGCCAGCAGCGGGACAGGGGGCTACGAGCAGTACTTC.

Here the CDR3 DNA reads TGTGCCAGCAGCTTACATAGCCGACAGGATTCAACGGCAAAACTGTTTTTT. This translates into CASSLHSRQDSTAKLFF. The chain combines TRBV7-2 with TRBJ1-4, with D possibly TRBD1 on 6 matching bases. Germline values: CDR1 SGHTA, CDR2 FQGNSA. The CDR3 has 17 residues. Trimming pared 2 bases from V and 10 bases from J, leaving 23 bases between.

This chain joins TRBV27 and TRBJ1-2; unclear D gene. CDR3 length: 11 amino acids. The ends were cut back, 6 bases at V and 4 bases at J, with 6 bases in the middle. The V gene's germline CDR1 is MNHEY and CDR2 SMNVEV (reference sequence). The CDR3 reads CASRSSYGYTF. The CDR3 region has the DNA TGTGCCAGCAGAAGTTCCTATGGCTACACCTTC.

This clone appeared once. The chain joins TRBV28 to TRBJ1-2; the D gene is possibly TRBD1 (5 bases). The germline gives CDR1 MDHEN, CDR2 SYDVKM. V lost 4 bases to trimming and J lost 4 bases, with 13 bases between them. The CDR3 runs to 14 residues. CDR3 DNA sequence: TGTGCCAGCAGTTCGGGGGACGGCACCTATGGCTACACCTTC. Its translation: CASSSGDGTYGYTF.

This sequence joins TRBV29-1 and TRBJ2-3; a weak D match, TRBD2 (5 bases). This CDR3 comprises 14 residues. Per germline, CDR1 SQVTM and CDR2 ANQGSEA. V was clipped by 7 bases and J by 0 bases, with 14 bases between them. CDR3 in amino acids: CSAPRAASTDTQYF. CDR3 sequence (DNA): TGCAGCGCCCCTCGAGCGGCTAGCACAGATACGCAGTATTTT.

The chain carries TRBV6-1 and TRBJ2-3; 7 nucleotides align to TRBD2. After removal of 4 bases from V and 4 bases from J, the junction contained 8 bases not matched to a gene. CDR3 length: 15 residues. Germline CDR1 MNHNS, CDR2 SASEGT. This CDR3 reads CASSVGGSGPDTQYF. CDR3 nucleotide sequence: TGTGCCAGCAGTGTGGGCGGGAGCGGACCAGATACGCAGTATTTT.

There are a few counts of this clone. CDR3 nucleotide sequence: TGTGCCTGGAGTGTACACAGGATCCTCTCCTACGAGCAGTACTTC. It specifies CAWSVHRILSYEQYF. The rearrangement joins TRBV30 to TRBJ2-7; possibly TRBD1 for D (5 bases). The V end was cut by 0 bases, the J end by 0 bases, with 12 bases between. The CDR3 contains 15 residues. Germline values: CDR1 GTSNPN, CDR2 SVGIG (reference sequence).

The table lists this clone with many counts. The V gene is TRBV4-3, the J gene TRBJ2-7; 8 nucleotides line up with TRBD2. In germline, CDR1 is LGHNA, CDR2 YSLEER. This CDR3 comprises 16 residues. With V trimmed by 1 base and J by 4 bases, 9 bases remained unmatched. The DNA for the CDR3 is TGCGCCAGCAGCCAAGGGGTGGGAAGCGGGAGTTACGAGCAGTACTTC. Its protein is CASSQGVGSGSYEQYF.

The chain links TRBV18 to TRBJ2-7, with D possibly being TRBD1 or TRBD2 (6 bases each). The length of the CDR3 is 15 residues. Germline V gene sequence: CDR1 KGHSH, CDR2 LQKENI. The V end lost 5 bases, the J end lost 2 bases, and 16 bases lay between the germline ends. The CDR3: CASSGGRGAPYEQYF. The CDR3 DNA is TGTGCCAGCTCAGGGGGGCGGGGAGCCCCCTACGAGCAGTACTTC. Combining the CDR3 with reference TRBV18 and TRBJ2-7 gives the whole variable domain NAGVMQNPRHLVRRRGQEARLRCSPMKGHSHVYWYRQLPEEGLKFMVYLQKENIIDESGMPKERFSAEFPKEGPSILRIQQVVRGDSAAYFCASSGGRGAPYEQYFGPGTRLTVT.

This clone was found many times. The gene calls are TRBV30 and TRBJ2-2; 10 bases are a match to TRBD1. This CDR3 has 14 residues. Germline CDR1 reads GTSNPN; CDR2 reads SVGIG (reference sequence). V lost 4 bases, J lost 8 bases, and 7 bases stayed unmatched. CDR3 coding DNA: TGTGCCTGGACCTTGACAGGGGGCGCGGGGGAGCTGTTTTTT. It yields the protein CAWTLTGGAGELFF.

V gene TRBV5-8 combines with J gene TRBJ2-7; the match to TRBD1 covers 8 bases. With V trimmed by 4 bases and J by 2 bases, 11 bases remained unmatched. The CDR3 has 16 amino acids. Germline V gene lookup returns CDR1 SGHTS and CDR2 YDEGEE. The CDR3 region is CASSRAGTGTAYEQYF. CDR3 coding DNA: TGTGCCAGCAGCCGTGCCGGGACAGGAACTGCCTACGAGCAGTACTTC. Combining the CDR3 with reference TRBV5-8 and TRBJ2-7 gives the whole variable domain EAGVTQSPTHLIKTRGQQATLRCSPISGHTSVYWYQQALGLGLQFLLWYDEGEERNRGNFPPRFSGRQFPNYSSELNVNALELEDSALYLCASSRAGTGTAYEQYFGPGTRLTVT.

The CDR3 protein is CASSFNQGNVGDTQYF. Written as DNA, the CDR3 is TGTGCCAGCAGTTTCAACCAGGGGAATGTGGGAGATACGCAGTATTTT. The gene calls are TRBV28 and TRBJ2-3; possible D gene TRBD1, 6 bases. Germline loops: CDR1 MDHEN, CDR2 SYDVKM. Trimming removed 3 bases from V and 5 bases from J, with 18 bases in between. This CDR3 region has 16 residues.

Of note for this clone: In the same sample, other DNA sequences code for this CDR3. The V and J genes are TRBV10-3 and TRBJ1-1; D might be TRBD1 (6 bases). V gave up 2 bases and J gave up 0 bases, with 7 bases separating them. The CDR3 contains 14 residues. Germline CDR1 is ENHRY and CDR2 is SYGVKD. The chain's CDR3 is CAISERGMNTEAFF. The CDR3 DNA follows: TGTGCCATCAGTGAGAGGGGGATGAACACTGAAGCTTTCTTT.

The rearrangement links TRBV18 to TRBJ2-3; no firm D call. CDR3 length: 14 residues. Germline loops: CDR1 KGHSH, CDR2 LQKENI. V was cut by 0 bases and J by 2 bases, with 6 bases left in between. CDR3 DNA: TGTGCCAGCTCACCACCGGAAGCCACAGATACGCAGTATTTT. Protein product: CASSPPEATDTQYF.

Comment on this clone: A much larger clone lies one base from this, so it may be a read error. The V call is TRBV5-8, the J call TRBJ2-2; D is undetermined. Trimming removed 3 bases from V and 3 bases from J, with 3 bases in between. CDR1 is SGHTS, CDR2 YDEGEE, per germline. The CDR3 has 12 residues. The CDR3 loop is CASSYHTGELFF. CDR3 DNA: TGTGCCAGCAGCTACCACACCGGGGAGCTGTTTTTT.